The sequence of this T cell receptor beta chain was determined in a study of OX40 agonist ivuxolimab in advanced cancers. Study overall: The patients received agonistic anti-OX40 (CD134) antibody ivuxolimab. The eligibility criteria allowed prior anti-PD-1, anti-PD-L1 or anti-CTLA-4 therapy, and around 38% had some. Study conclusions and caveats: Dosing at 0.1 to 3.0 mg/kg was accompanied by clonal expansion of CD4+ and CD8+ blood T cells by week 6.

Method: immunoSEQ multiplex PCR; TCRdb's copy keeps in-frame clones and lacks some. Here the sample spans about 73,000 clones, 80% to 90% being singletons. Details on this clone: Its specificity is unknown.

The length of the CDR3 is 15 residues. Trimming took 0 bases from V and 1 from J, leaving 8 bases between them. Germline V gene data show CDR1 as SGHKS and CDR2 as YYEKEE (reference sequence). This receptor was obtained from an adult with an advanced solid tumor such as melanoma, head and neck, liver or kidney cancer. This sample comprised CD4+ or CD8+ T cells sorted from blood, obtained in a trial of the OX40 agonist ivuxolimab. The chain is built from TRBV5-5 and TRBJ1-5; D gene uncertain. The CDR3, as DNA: TGTGCCAGCAGCTTGGAATTGGGGAGCAATCAGCCCCAGCATTTT. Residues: CASSLELGSNQPQHF. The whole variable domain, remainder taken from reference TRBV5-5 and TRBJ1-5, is DAGVTQSPTHLIKTRGQQVTLRCSPISGHKSVSWYQQVLGQGPQFIFQYYEKEERGRGNFPDRFSARQFPNYSSELNVNALLLGDSALYLCASSLELGSNQPQHFGDGTRLSIL.